The source of this TCR beta chain is a study of human T cells and chemical hapten exposure. As regards this clonotype: Its antigen is unknown.

Whole-study findings and limits: TCRs exceeding a frequency of 1 in 1000 stayed unchanged under DPC sensitization.

TCRdb recomputed calls from the RACE reads with MiXCR, one row per CDR3 protein. The table includes about 51,000 distinct CDR3 sequences, 9.4% detected once. Time point reported: pre-sensitization, week 0. Documented treatment: therapeutic diphenylcyclopropenone sensitization with weekly scalp DPC. The TCR comes from a woman between 35 and 50 years old with alopecia areata. Some clones in this sample may be carry-over from other donors' samples. Sequenced material: whole blood, taken in connection with sensitization to the hapten diphenylcyclopropenone (DPC).

The CDR3 loop is CASSESGGIYNEQFF. The CDR3, as DNA: TGTGCCAGCAGTGAATCAGGGGGGATCTACAATGAGCAGTTCTTC. The chain couples TRBV2 to TRBJ2-1, with D possibly being TRBD1 (7 bases). The germline CDR1 and CDR2 sequences are SNHLY and FYNNEI. The CDR3 spans 15 residues. The V and J ends lost 2 bases and 3 bases respectively, with 11 bases between them.